These T cell receptor beta chains were read from a single sample in a study of CD8+ T cells in alopecia areata. Measured with immunoSEQ multiplex PCR; TCRdb has only the in-frame clones, and not every one. The sample lists a few hundred thousand clones; 35% to 45% were seen once. The sample in question was CD4+ T cells sorted from blood, obtained at approximately week 34, from a patient treated with tofacitinib. Receptors originate from a human donor with alopecia areata. CDR3s include the opening cysteine and the closing phenylalanine or tryptophan. The D gene is left open where the match is weak. Rows give clone size only sometimes, using once, few, many, or a class for an expanded clone.

clone_size d_call j_call v_call cdr3_nt cdr3_aa
few NA TRBJ2-1 TRBV27 TGTGCCAGCAGTTTATCGAGAGGGACTGCCTACAATGAGCAGTTCTTC CASSLSRGTAYNEQFF
NA NA TRBJ1-1 TRBV29-1 TGCAGCGTTAGAGGGGGGAACACTGAAGCTTTCTTT CSVRGGNTEAFF
NA NA TRBJ2-7 TRBV2 TGTGCCAGCAGTTTGGGGTACGAGCAGTACTTC CASSLGYEQYF
NA TRBD1 TRBJ1-1 TRBV5-4 TGTGCCAGCAGCCCTAACGCGGGACAGGGTTACACTGAAGCTTTCTTT CASSPNAGQGYTEAFF
NA NA TRBJ2-5 TRBV6-1 TGTGCCAGCAGAGACCTCTTGGGAGCAGAGACCCAGTACTTC CASRDLLGAETQYF
NA NA TRBJ1-2 TRBV6-1 TGTGCCGCCCCGATTTCCGACAACTATGGCTACACCTTC CAAPISDNYGYTF
NA NA TRBJ1-3 TRBV7-9 TGTGCCAGTGGCAGGGACCCATCTGGAAACACCATATATTTT CASGRDPSGNTIYF
NA TRBD1 TRBJ2-3 TRBV29-1 TGCAGCACCCGGACAGGGGGCTCCACAGATACGCAGTATTTT CSTRTGGSTDTQYF
NA NA TRBJ1-5 TRBV6-5 TGTGCCAGCAGTTACGGGATGGGAACGGGCAATCAGCCCCAGCATTTT CASSYGMGTGNQPQHF
NA TRBD2 TRBJ2-3 TRBV5-4 TGTGCCAGCAGCTTGGGAGGACTAGCAGTGTCCGATACGCAGTATTTT CASSLGGLAVSDTQYF
few NA TRBJ2-7 TRBV30 TGTGCCTGGAGTGTGGGCATCTCCTACGAGCAGTACTTC CAWSVGISYEQYF
few TRBD2 TRBJ2-3 TRBV19 TGTGCCAGTAGTACTAGCGGGAGTCAAAATACGCAGTATTTT CASSTSGSQNTQYF
NA TRBD2 TRBJ2-7 TRBV30 TGTGCCTGGAGTCCCCTAGCGGGGGTGTCCTACGAGCAGTACTTC CAWSPLAGVSYEQYF
few NA TRBJ1-1 TRBV5-1 TGCGCCAGCAGCTTGCTACCTCCTAGGGACACTGAAGCTTTCTTT CASSLLPPRDTEAFF
NA NA TRBJ1-1 TRBV4-1 TGCGCCAGCAGCCACCCTCCACCAGTGGCGAACACTGAAGCTTTCTTT CASSHPPPVANTEAFF
NA TRBD1 TRBJ1-5 TRBV15 TGTGCCACCAGCAGAGGTGTGGACAGGGGACTTAGCAATCAGCCCCAGCATTTT CATSRGVDRGLSNQPQHF
few NA TRBJ2-1 TRBV5-1 TGCGCCAGCAGATTACAGAATGAGCAGTTCTTC CASRLQNEQFF
few NA TRBJ1-1 TRBV2 TGTGCCAGCAGTGAGACTAACACTGAAGCTTTCTTT CASSETNTEAFF
few NA TRBJ1-1 TRBV29-1 TGCAGCGGCGGGCTGGGACACCCGAACACTGAAGCTTTCTTT CSGGLGHPNTEAFF
NA TRBD1 TRBJ2-3 TRBV7-9 TGTGCCAGCAGCTCGGGACAGCCTTTCACAGATACGCAGTATTTT CASSSGQPFTDTQYF
NA TRBD2 TRBJ2-1 TRBV5-4 TGTGCCAGCAGCTTGAGCGGGGGGGCGTGGTACAATGAGCAGTTCTTC CASSLSGGAWYNEQFF
once TRBD1 TRBJ1-1 TRBV9 TGTGCCAGCAGCCCCCAGGGACAGCCGAACACTGAAGCTTTCTTT CASSPQGQPNTEAFF
NA TRBD1 TRBJ1-2 TRBV4-1 TGCGCCAGCAGCCAAGCGACAGGGCTTGGCTACACCTTC CASSQATGLGYTF
few NA TRBJ1-6 TRBV27 TGTGCCAGAGAGTCACCCCTCCACTTT CARESPLHF
NA TRBD2 TRBJ2-1 TRBV2 TGTGCCAGCAGCCAGCGGGAGTACAATGAGCAGTTCTTC CASSQREYNEQFF
NA TRBD1 TRBJ1-5 TRBV6-1 TGTGCCAGCAGTGAAAAAGGGGGCTACAATCAGCCCCAGCATTTT CASSEKGGYNQPQHF
NA TRBD2 TRBJ2-1 TRBV29-1 TGCAGCGCCAAAATTCTAGCGGGAGTCAATGAGCAGTTCTTC CSAKILAGVNEQFF
few NA TRBJ2-3 TRBV7-3 TGTGCCAGCAGCTTTGGCGTTGCCACAGATACGCAGTATTTT CASSFGVATDTQYF
NA NA TRBJ2-1 TRBV9 TGTGCCAGCAGCGTAGAGGGGGAGTACTACAATGAGCAGTTCTTC CASSVEGEYYNEQFF
once NA TRBJ2-7 TRBV6-6 TGTGCCAGCAGTACTAGGGGGCGGGAGAAGCACGAGCAGTACTTC CASSTRGREKHEQYF
NA TRBD2 TRBJ2-1 TRBV7-8 TGTGCCAGCAGCTTAGTAGCGGGGGGGGACAATGAGCAGTTCTTC CASSLVAGGDNEQFF
NA NA TRBJ1-2 TRBV5-1 TGCGCCAGCAGCTTGGACAAATTCGGTGGCTACACCTTC CASSLDKFGGYTF
few NA TRBJ2-6 TRBV5-1 TGCGCCAGCAGCTTGGAAAACCGCCCGGCCTCTGGGGCCAACGTCCTGACTTTC CASSLENRPASGANVLTF
once NA TRBJ2-7 TRBV7-9 TGTGCCATGTGGGACACAATCTCCTACGAGCAGTACTTC CAMWDTISYEQYF
NA NA TRBJ1-1 TRBV19 TGTGCCAGTAGTATGGAGGCCGGAGGGAACACTGAAGCTTTCTTT CASSMEAGGNTEAFF
NA TRBD1 TRBJ1-3 TRBV15 TGTGCCACCAGCTCCCGGGACAGGGGGCTGTCTGGAAACACCATATATTTT CATSSRDRGLSGNTIYF